What follows describes a single T cell receptor (beta chain). The CDR3 has 16 residues. Losses at the gene ends were 0 bases for V and 3 bases for J; bases not matched to a gene: 5. Germline loops: CDR1 SGHRS, CDR2 YFSETQ. These data come from a study of blood T cell repertoires in COVID-19. As for the study in general: Material from acute and convalescent COVID-19 was sourced from the United States, Italy and Spain. Sources were T cells, B-cell-depleted T cells, or PBMCs; the material itself was cDNA or gDNA.

In the study's own analysis: Estimates of nucleated cell counts were drawn from the amplification of reference gene primers. Here immunoSEQ multiplex PCR was the method, and the copy in TCRdb shows in-frame clones only, minus some. That table furnishes V, J and clone size, whereas the DNA furnished D and trimming. The sample consists of 250,000 to 350,000 clones, around four fifths of them appearing once. The sequenced material came from peripheral blood. The clonotype was recovered from a woman aged 45-65 years with active or convalescent COVID-19. This chain uses TRBV5-1 with TRBJ2-3; 9 positions agree with TRBD2. The DNA for the CDR3 is TGCGCCAGCAGCTTGGCGGCTAGCGGGAATACAGATACGCAGTATTTT. This encodes CASSLAASGNTDTQYF.